This TCR beta chain was observed in a study of shared clonotypes between healthy human individuals. Study-level points and caveats: Between a few donors, naive CD4 clonotypes were shared at a level of about 5%.

This CDR3 has 13 amino acids. Trimming pared 4 bases from V and 4 bases from J, leaving 8 bases between. Germline V gene data show CDR1 as SGHAT and CDR2 as FQDESV (reference sequence). Note on this clone: Its antigen is unknown.

Both subsets, CD45RA+ naive and CD45RA-negative memory, were split from the CD4+ cells. Sequencing was at deep level. Several immunoSEQ plates received, in even portions, the genomic DNA of each subset. Repertoires were generated with immunoSEQ multiplex PCR, while TCRdb's copy carries only in-frame clones and drops some. The table has under 2.5 million clones, 85% to 95% seen once; the top ten hold 0.37%. The chain is built from TRBV11-1 and TRBJ1-5; D not resolved. The clonotype comes from a man in his late teens or twenties in good health. Some clones in this sample may be carry-over from other donors' samples. The specimen was naive CD4+ T cells from PBMCs. Stated subset: CD45RA+ positively selected. CDR3 protein: CASSSERNQPQHF. The CDR3 DNA reads TGTGCCAGCAGCTCAGAAAGGAATCAGCCCCAGCATTTT.